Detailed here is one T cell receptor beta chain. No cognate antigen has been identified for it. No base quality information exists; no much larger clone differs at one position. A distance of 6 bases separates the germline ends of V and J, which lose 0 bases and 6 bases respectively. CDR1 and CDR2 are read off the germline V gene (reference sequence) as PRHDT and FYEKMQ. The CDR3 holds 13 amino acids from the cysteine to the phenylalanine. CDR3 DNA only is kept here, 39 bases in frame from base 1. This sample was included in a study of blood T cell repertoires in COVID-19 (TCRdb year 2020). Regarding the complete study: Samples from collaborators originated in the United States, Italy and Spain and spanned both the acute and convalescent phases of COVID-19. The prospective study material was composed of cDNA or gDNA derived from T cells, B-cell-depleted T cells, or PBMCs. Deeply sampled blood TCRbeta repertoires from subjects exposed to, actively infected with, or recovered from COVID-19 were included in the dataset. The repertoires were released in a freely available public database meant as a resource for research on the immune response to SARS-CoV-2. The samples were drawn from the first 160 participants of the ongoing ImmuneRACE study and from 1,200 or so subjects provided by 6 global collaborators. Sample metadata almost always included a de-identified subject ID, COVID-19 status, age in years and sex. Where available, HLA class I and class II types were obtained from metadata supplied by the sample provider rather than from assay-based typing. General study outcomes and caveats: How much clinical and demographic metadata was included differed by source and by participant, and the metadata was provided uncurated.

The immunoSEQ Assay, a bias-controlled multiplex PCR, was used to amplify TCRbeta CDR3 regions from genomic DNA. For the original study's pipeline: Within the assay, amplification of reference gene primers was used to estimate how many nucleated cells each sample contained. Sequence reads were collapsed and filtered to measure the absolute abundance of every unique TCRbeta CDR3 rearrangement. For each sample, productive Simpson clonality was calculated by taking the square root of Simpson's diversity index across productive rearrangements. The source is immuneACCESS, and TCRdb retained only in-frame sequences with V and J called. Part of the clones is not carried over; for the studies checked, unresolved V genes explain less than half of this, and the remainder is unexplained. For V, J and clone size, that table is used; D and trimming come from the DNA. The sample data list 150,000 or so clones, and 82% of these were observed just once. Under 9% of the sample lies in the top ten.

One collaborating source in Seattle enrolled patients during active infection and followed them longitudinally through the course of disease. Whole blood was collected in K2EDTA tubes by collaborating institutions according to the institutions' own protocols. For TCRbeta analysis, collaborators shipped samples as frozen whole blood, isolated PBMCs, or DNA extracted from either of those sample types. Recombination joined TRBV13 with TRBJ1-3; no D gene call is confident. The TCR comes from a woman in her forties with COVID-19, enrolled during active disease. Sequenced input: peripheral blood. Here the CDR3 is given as CASSLGPINTIYF. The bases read TGTGCCAGCAGCTTAGGTCCCATAAACACCATATATTTT.